What follows are 17 T cell receptor beta chains derived from one specimen sequenced in a study of T cells in women clearing cervical HPV infection. The protocol was immunoSEQ multiplex PCR, while the TCRdb copy is restricted to in-frame clones and leaves out a portion. This table lists 7,500 to 9,500 clones. Sequenced input: blood buffy coat. Receptors were obtained from a woman aged 18-69 years with a cervical HPV16 infection that either progressed to CIN3+ or cleared (not recorded which).

With respect to this clone: The read ends 3 residues shy of where the CDR3 ends; the end is completed using the germline J gene. The chain combines TRBV5-6 with TRBJ2-1; 8 bases agree with TRBD1. Trimming removed 1 base from V and 3 bases from J; junction bases left unmatched: 3. CDR1 SGHDT and CDR2 YYEEEE come from the germline V gene. The CDR3 is 15 amino acids. The CDR3 bases that were read are TGTGCCAGCAGCTTGCAGGGGGCTTACTACAATGAG. The encoded protein is CASSLQGAYYNE. The whole CDR3 sequence reads CASSLQGAYYNEQFF.

As regards this clone: The read terminates 3 residues ahead of where the CDR3 ends, so the germline J gene completes it. The chain has TRBV7-3 and TRBJ2-5; 9 bases agree with TRBD1. The CDR3 is made up of 16 amino acids. With V trimmed by 2 bases and J by 5 bases, 9 bases remained unmatched. Germline lookup yields CDR1 SGHTA and CDR2 FQGTGA. The CDR3 spells CASSLASGTGSETQYF. The sequenced part of the CDR3 DNA is TGTGCCAGCAGCTTAGCTTCCGGGACAGGGAGCGAGACC.

A remark on this clone: The sequence runs out 3 residues before the end of the CDR3; the remainder is reconstructed from the germline J gene. The chain combines TRBV5-5 with TRBJ2-7; D perhaps matches TRBD2 (6 bases). Trimming removed 2 bases from V and 2 bases from J, with 14 bases in between. The CDR3 loop spans 15 amino acids. Germline V gene lookup returns CDR1 SGHKS and CDR2 YYEKEE (reference sequence). The CDR3: CASSFDLARTYEQYF. CDR3 DNA, as far as it was read: TGTGCCAGCAGCTTTGATCTAGCGAGGACCTACGAG.

This clone is labeled medium-sized based on frequency. The read terminates 3 residues ahead of where the CDR3 ends, so the germline J gene completes it. This chain uses TRBV2 with TRBJ2-1; possibly TRBD2 for D (6 bases). V was pared by 7 bases and J by 9 bases, with 10 bases between. Germline CDR1 SNHLY, CDR2 FYNNEI. The CDR3 length is 11 residues. Here the CDR3 reads CASTTGVEQFF. CDR3 DNA, as far as it was read: TGTGCCAGCACAACGGGGGTTGAG. Complete variable domain (other parts from reference TRBV2 and TRBJ2-1): EPEVTQTPSHQVTQMGQEVILRCVPISNHLYFYWYRQILGQKVEFLVSFYNNEISEKSEIFDDQFSVERPDGSNFTLKIRSTKLEDSAMYFCASTTGVEQFFGPGTRLTVL.

A remark on this clone: The read terminates 3 residues ahead of where the CDR3 ends, so the germline J gene completes it. This chain uses TRBV11-1 with TRBJ2-2; D not certain. The V and J ends lost 2 bases and 6 bases respectively, with 10 bases between them. The CDR3 consists of 14 residues. Looked up from germline, CDR1 is SGHAT and CDR2 is FQDESV (reference sequence). The CDR3 spells CASSLRFNSGELFF. The CDR3 bases that were read are TGTGCCAGCAGCTTAAGGTTCAATTCCGGGGAG.

Partial CDR3 DNA: TGTGCCAGCAGGGGACTAGCGGGGGGGCGTCAAGATACG. It yields the protein CASRGLAGGRQDT. The full CDR3 sequence reads CASRGLAGGRQDTQYF. The chain links TRBV25-1 to TRBJ2-3; 16 bases are a match to TRBD2. The read falls 3 residues short of the CDR3 end, and the missing part is taken from the germline J gene. CDR1 is MGHDK and CDR2 is SYGVNS in the germline V gene. V gave up 6 bases and J gave up 5 bases; unmatched junction bases: 5. The CDR3 consists of 16 residues.

Comment on this clone: The read stops 3 residues short of the end of the CDR3; the missing end is completed from the germline J gene. V and J are TRBV2 and TRBJ2-2, with D tentatively TRBD2 (5 bases). The CDR3 is 15 amino acids. Germline loops: CDR1 SNHLY, CDR2 FYNNEI. V lost 2 bases to trimming and J lost 6 bases, with 13 bases between them. CDR3 bases read: TGTGCCAGCAGTGAATGGTGGACTGAACCCGGGGAG. Protein: CASSEWWTEPGE. The entire CDR3 protein reads CASSEWWTEPGELFF. Full variable domain (missing parts from reference TRBV2 and TRBJ2-2): EPEVTQTPSHQVTQMGQEVILRCVPISNHLYFYWYRQILGQKVEFLVSFYNNEISEKSEIFDDQFSVERPDGSNFTLKIRSTKLEDSAMYFCASSEWWTEPGELFFGEGSRLTVL.

Comments on this clone: The CDR3 end falls 3 residues outside the read, so it is completed with the germline J gene. V gene TRBV19 combines with J gene TRBJ1-6; 11 bases match TRBD1. The CDR3 contains 15 residues. J lost 9 bases, V lost 3 bases, and 4 bases had no gene match. Looked up from germline, CDR1 is LNHDA and CDR2 is SQIVND (reference sequence). This CDR3 is CASSIGTGGGSPLHF. The CDR3 bases that were read are TGTGCCAGTAGTATTGGGACAGGGGGGGGTTCACCC.

Comment on this clone: The CDR3 end falls 3 residues outside the read, so it is completed with the germline J gene. This rearrangement joins TRBV2 to TRBJ2-7; 10 bases match TRBD1. With V trimmed by 8 bases and J by 4 bases, 14 bases remained unmatched. Germline CDR1 and CDR2: SNHLY and FYNNEI. The CDR3 covers 16 residues. The chain's CDR3 is CASRERGGDRGYEQYF. The sequenced part of the CDR3 DNA is TGTGCCAGCCGAGAAAGGGGGGGGGACAGGGGTTACGAG.

Concerning this clone itself: The read is 3 residues too short to cover the CDR3 end, so that end is filled in from the germline J gene. The J gene is TRBJ1-1, the V gene TRBV2, with D perhaps matching TRBD1 (6 bases). Germline CDR1 SNHLY, CDR2 FYNNEI. V gave up 6 bases and J gave up 0 bases, with 20 bases separating them. The CDR3 totals 17 residues. CDR3 DNA (partial): TGTGCCAGCAGGGTATCACAGGGTAGGTCCATGAACACTGAA. This sequence encodes CASRVSQGRSMNTE. The CDR3, in full, reads CASRVSQGRSMNTEAFF.

A remark on this clone: The DNA ends 3 residues before the CDR3 does, and the rest of the CDR3 is filled in from the germline J gene. The J gene is TRBJ1-6, the V gene TRBV12-3 or TRBV12-4; 8 nucleotides agree with TRBD1. The CDR3 loop spans 14 amino acids. The ends lost 6 bases at V and 7 bases at J; junction bases unmatched: 5. CDR3 amino acids: CASSETGANSPLHF. Incomplete CDR3 DNA: TGTGCCAGCAGCGAGACAGGGGCCAATTCACCC.

Worth noting for this clone: One end of the junction does not line up with germline, which may come from a read error. The read is 3 residues too short to cover the CDR3 end, so that end is filled in from the germline J gene. The chain couples TRBV4-1 to TRBJ2-5, with unresolved D. CDR3 length: 11 amino acids. From germline, CDR1 is MGHRA and CDR2 YSYEKL. This CDR3 is CTSSPLETQYF. Incomplete CDR3 DNA: TGCACCAGCAGCCCCCTAGAGACC.

Concerning this clone itself: The sequenced fragment ends 3 residues before the CDR3 boundary, so the rest is inferred from the germline J gene. Within the sample, other DNA sequences also encode this same CDR3. The rearrangement links TRBV5-4 to TRBJ1-3, with D hard to call. V shed 4 bases and J shed 1 base, with 12 bases lying between them. The CDR3 is 15 residues long. Germline V gene lookup returns CDR1 SGHNT and CDR2 YYREEE (reference sequence). Incomplete CDR3 DNA: TGTGCCAGCAGCCTCCCGGCGGCTTCTGGAAACACC. Protein sequence: CASSLPAASGNT. The whole CDR3 sequence is CASSLPAASGNTIYF. The full variable domain, completed using reference TRBV5-4 and TRBJ1-3, is ETGVTQSPTHLIKTRGQQVTLRCSSQSGHNTVSWYQQALGQGPQFIFQYYREEENGRGNFPPRFSGLQFPNYSSELNVNALELDDSALYLCASSLPAASGNTIYFGEGSWLTVV.

A remark on this clone: The read terminates 3 residues before the CDR3 end, so the remaining end is supplied by the germline J gene. The genes are TRBV6-1 and TRBJ1-6; 8 bases map to TRBD1. CDR3 length equals 15 residues. Germline CDR1 reads MNHNS; CDR2 reads SASEGT. V shed 4 bases and J 8 bases; nucleotides not matched to a gene: 7. The chain's CDR3 is CASSAGTGRYSPLHF. CDR3 bases read: TGTGCCAGCAGTGCTGGGACAGGTCGGTATTCACCC.

In the case of this clone: The read stops 3 residues short of the end of the CDR3; the missing end is completed from the germline J gene. The J gene is TRBJ2-1, the V gene TRBV2; TRBD2 matches 9 bases. J was trimmed by 6 bases and V by 2 bases; bases with no gene match: 8. The germline V gene has CDR1 SNHLY and CDR2 FYNNEI. This CDR3 contains 16 residues. The part of the CDR3 DNA that was read is TGTGCCAGCAGTGAACTCGCGGGGGGGCGGGGCAATGAG. Protein sequence: CASSELAGGRGNE. Given in full, the CDR3 is CASSELAGGRGNEQFF.

As for this clone: At one boundary the junction diverges from the germline segment, which might be a read error. The CDR3 goes on 3 residues after the read ends, and that part is filled in from the germline J gene. The J gene is TRBJ1-6, the V gene TRBV7-6; a possible D gene is TRBD1 (5 bases). Germline values: CDR1 SGHVS, CDR2 FNYEAQ. The length of the CDR3 is 13 residues. The CDR3 here is CPSSPEGYSPLHF. The CDR3 DNA, read in part, is TGTCCCAGCAGCCCAGAGGGGTATTCACCC.

The CDR3 DNA, read in part, is TGCAGTGCTCCGGACTTTCTCACAGATACG. Protein product: CSAPDFLTDT. The whole CDR3 reads CSAPDFLTDTQYF. The rearrangement links TRBV20-1 to TRBJ2-3; D might be TRBD2 (5 bases). The read comes to an end 3 residues before the CDR3 does, leaving the germline J gene to fill in the end. V was trimmed by 5 bases and J by 2 bases, leaving 11 bases between them. The CDR3 length is 13 residues. The germline V gene encodes CDR1 DFQATT and CDR2 SNEGSKA (reference sequence).